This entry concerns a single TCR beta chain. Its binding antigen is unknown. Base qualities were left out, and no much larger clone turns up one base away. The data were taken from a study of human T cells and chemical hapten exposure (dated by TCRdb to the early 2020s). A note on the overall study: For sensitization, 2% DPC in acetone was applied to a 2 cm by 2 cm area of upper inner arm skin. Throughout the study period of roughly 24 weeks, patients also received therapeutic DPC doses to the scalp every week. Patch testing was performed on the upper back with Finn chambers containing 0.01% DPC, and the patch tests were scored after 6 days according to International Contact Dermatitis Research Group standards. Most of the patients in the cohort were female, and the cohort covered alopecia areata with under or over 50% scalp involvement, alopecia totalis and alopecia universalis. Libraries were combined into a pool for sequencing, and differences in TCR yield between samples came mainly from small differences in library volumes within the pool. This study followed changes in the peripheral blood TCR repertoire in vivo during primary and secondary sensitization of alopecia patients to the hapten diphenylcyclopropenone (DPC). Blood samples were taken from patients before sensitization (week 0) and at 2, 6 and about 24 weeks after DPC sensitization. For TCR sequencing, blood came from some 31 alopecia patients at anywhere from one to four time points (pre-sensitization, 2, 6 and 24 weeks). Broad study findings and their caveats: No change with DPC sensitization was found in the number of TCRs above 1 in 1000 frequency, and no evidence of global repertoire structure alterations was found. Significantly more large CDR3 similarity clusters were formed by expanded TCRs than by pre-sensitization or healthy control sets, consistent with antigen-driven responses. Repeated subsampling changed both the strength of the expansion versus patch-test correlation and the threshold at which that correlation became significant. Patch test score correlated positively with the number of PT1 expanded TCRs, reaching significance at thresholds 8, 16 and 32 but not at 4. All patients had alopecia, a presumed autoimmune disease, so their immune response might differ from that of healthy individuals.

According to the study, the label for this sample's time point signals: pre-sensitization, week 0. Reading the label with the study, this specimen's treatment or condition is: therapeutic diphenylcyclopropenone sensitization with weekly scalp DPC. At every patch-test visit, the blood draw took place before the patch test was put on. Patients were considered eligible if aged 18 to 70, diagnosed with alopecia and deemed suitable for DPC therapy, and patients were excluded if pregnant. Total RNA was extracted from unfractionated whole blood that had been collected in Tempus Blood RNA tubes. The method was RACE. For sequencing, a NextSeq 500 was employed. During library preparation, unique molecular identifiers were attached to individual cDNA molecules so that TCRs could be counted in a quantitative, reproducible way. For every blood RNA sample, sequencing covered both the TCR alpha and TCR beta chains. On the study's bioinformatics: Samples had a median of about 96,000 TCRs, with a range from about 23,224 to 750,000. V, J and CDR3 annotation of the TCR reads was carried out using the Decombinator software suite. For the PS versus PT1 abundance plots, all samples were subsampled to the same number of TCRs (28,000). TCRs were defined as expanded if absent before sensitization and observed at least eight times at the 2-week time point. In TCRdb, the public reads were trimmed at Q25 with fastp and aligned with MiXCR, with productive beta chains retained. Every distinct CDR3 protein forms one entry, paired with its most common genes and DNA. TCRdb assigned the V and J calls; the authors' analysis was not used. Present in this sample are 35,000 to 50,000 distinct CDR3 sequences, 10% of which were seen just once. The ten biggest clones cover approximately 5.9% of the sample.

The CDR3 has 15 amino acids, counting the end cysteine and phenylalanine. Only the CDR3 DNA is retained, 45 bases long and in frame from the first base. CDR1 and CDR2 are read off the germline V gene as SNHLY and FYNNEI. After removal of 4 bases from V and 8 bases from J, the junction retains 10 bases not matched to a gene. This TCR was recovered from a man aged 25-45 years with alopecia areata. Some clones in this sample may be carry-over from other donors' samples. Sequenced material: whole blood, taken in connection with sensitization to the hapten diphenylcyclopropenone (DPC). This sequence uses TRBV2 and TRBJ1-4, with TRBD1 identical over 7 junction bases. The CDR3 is CASSGPTGRGEKLFF. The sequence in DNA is TGTGCCAGCAGTGGTCCGACAGGGCGGGGGGAAAAACTGTTTTTT.